This T cell receptor beta chain was observed in a study of blood T cell repertoires in COVID-19 (TCRdb year 2020). Describing the broader study: Samples covering the acute and convalescent phases of COVID-19 were provided by collaborators in the United States, Italy and Spain. The prospective study material was composed of cDNA or gDNA derived from T cells, B-cell-depleted T cells, or PBMCs. Subjects who had been exposed to COVID-19, were actively infected with it, or had recovered from it provided the deeply sampled blood TCRbeta repertoires that made up the dataset. The repertoires were made available in a free public database intended to serve as a resource for research on the immune response to SARS-CoV-2. The samples were drawn from the first 160 participants of the ongoing ImmuneRACE study and from 1,254 subjects provided by 6 global collaborators. Nearly every sample came with metadata listing a de-identified subject ID, COVID-19 status, age in years and sex. Where available, HLA class I and class II types were taken from metadata supplied by the sample provider and were not determined by assay-based typing. Results the study describes overall, beyond this receptor: How much clinical and demographic metadata was included differed by source and by participant, and the metadata was provided uncurated.

With respect to this clone: This clone's antigen is unknown. No base quality values were provided; no much bigger clone lies one nucleotide off.

TCRbeta CDR3 regions were amplified from genomic DNA by means of the immunoSEQ Assay, a bias-controlled multiplex PCR. From the authors' description of their analysis: Nucleated cell counts per sample were estimated from amplification of reference gene primers within the assay. To quantify the absolute abundance of each unique TCRbeta CDR3 rearrangement, sequence reads were collapsed and filtered. Productive Simpson clonality was computed per sample as the square root of Simpson's diversity index over productive rearrangements. TCRdb obtained this table from immuneACCESS and retained in-frame rearrangements with V and J assigned. These tables miss some clones; where compared with another copy, unresolved V genes account for less than half of the shortfall, and the remainder is unexplained. V, J and clone size were drawn from that table, and D and trimming were deduced from the DNA. In all, the sample holds under 300,000 clones, and nearly 85% of those were seen once. Jointly, the top ten make up 5.5% of the sample.

Whole blood was collected in K2EDTA tubes by collaborating institutions according to the institutions' own protocols. For TCRbeta analysis, collaborators shipped samples as frozen whole blood, isolated PBMCs, or DNA extracted from either of those sample types. At the junction V is shortened by 5 bases and J by 3 bases, with 11 bases in between. Counted from cysteine to phenylalanine, this CDR3 has 14 amino acids. The read is trimmed to its CDR3 DNA, 42 bases read in frame from base 1. In the germline V gene (reference sequence), CDR1 corresponds to SEHNR and CDR2 to FQNEAQ. What was sequenced was peripheral blood. This TCR came from a human donor in a cohort sampled during active COVID-19. Recombination joined TRBV7-9 with TRBJ2-1; 6 matching bases give a weak D call of TRBD2. The CDR3 reads CASSRDSYYNEQFF. In nucleotide form, the sequence is TGTGCCAGCAGCCGGGACTCTTACTACAATGAGCAGTTCTTC.